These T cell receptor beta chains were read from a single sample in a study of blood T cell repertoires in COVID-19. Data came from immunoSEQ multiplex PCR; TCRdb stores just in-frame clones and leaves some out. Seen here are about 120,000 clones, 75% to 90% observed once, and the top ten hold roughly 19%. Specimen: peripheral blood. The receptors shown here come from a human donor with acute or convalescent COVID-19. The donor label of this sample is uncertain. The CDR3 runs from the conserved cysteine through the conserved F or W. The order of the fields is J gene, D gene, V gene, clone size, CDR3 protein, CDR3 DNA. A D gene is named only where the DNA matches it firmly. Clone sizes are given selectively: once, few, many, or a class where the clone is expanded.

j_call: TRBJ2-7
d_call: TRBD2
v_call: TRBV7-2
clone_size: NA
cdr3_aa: CASRAAGGSYEQYF
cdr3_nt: TGTGCCAGCAGAGCCGCGGGGGGCTCCTACGAGCAGTACTTC

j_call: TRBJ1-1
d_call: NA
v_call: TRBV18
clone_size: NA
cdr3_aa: CASSPPNGITEAFF
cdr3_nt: TGTGCCAGCTCACCACCGAACGGGATCACTGAAGCTTTCTTT

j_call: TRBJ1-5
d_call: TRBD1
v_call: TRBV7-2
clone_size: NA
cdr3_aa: CASSATGARYQPQHF
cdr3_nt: TGTGCCAGCAGCGCGACAGGGGCGCGATATCAGCCCCAGCATTTT

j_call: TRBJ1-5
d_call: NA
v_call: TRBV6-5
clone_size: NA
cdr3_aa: CASSYGQRYQPQHF
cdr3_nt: TGTGCCAGCAGTTATGGCCAGCGTTATCAGCCCCAGCATTTT

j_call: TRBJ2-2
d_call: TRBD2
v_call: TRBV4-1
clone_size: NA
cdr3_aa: CASRLAGGQGGELFF
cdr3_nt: TGCGCCAGCAGGCTAGCGGGAGGGCAAGGCGGGGAGCTGTTTTTT

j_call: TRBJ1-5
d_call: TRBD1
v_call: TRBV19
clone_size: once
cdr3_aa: CASGPQGADNQPQHF
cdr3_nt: TGTGCCAGTGGGCCCCAGGGGGCGGACAATCAGCCCCAGCATTTT

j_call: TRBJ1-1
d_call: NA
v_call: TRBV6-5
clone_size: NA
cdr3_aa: CASKIRDMMNTEAFF
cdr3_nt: TGTGCCAGCAAGATCCGGGACATGATGAACACTGAAGCTTTCTTT

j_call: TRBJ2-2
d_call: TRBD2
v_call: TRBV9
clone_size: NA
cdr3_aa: CASSAGTITGELFF
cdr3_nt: TGTGCCAGCAGCGCCGGGACTATAACCGGGGAGCTGTTTTTT

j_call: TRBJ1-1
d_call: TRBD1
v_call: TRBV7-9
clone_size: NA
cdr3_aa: CASSQGAVEAFF
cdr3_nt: TGTGCCAGCAGCCAGGGGGCTGTTGAAGCTTTCTTT

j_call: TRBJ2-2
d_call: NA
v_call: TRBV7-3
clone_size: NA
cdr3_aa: CASSPPGTTNTGELFF
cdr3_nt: TGTGCCAGCAGCCCCCCCGGGACAACGAACACCGGGGAGCTGTTTTTT

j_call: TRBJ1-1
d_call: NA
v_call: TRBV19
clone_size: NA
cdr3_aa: CASSEKGGSTEAFF
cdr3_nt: TGTGCCAGTAGTGAAAAAGGGGGAAGCACTGAAGCTTTCTTT

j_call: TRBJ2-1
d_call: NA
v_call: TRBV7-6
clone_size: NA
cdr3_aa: CASSSGPNNEQFF
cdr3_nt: TGTGCCAGCAGCTCTGGCCCCAACAATGAGCAGTTCTTC

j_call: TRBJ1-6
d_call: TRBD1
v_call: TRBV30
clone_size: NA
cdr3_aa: CAWGDSTSSYNSPLHF
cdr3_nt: TGTGCCTGGGGGGACAGTACGAGCTCCTATAATTCACCCCTCCACTTT

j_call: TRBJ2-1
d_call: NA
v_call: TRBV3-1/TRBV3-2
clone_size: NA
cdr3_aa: CASSPSSQGEQFF
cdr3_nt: TGTGCCAGCAGCCCTAGCAGCCAAGGGGAGCAGTTCTTC

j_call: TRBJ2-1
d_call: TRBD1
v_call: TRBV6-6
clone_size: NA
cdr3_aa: CASVRQGTYNEQFF
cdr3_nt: TGTGCCAGCGTAAGACAGGGAACCTACAATGAGCAGTTCTTC

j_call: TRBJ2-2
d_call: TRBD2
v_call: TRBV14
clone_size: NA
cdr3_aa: CASSQDWEGAGELFF
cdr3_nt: TGTGCCAGCAGCCAAGATTGGGAGGGAGCCGGGGAGCTGTTTTTT

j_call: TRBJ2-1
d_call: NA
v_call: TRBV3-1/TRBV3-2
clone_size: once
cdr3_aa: CASSQASRSGNEQFF
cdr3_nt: TGTGCCAGCAGCCAAGCGTCGCGGTCGGGAAATGAGCAGTTCTTC

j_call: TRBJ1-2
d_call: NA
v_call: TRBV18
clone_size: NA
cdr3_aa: CASSLVGDFNYGYTF
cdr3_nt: TGTGCCAGCTCCCTGGTCGGAGACTTTAACTATGGCTACACCTTC

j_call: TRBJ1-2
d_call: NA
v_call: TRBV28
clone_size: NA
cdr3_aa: CASSSTNTHTF
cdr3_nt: TGTGCCAGCAGTTCGACTAATACCCACACCTTC

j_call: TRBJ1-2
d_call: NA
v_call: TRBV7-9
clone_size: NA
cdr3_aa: CASSFLSGDGYTF
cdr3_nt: TGTGCCAGCAGCTTCTTGTCAGGGGATGGCTACACCTTC

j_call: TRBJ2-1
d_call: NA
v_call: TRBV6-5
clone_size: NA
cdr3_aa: CASSYSSLGGYNEQFF
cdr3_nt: TGTGCCAGCAGTTACTCGTCATTGGGGGGTTACAATGAGCAGTTCTTC

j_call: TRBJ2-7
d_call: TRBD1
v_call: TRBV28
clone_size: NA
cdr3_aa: CASTTGGSYEQYF
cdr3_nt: TGTGCCAGTACGACAGGGGGTTCCTACGAGCAGTACTTC

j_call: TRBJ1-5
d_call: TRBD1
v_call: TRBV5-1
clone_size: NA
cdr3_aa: CASSPGQGTGNQPQHF
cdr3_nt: TGCGCCAGCAGCCCGGGACAGGGTACGGGCAATCAGCCCCAGCATTTT

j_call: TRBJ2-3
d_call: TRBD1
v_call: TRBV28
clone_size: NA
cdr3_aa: CASSFTGRGSTDTQYF
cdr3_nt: TGTGCCAGCAGTTTCACGGGCAGGGGGAGCACAGATACGCAGTATTTT

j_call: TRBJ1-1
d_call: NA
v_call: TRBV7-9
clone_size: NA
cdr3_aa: CASSLIQGNTEAFF
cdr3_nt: TGTGCCAGCAGCTTAATACAGGGGAACACTGAAGCTTTCTTT

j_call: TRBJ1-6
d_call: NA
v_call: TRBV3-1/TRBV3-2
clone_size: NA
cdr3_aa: CASSQEVGDYLGSPLHF
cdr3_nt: TGTGCCAGCAGCCAAGAAGTGGGGGACTACCTCGGGTCACCCCTCCACTTT

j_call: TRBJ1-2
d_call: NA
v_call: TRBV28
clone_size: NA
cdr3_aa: CASTSTLRDGYTF
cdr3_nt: TGTGCCAGCACCTCAACCCTCAGGGATGGCTACACCTTC

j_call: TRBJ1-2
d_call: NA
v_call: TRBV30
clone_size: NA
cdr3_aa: CACPVTQGNYGYTF
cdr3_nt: TGTGCCTGCCCAGTGACACAGGGCAACTATGGCTACACCTTC

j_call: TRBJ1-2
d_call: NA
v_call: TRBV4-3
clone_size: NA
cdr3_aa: CASSPGGISGYTF
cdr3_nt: TGCGCCAGCAGCCCCGGGGGGATCTCTGGCTACACCTTC

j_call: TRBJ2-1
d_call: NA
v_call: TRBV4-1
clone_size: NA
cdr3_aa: CASSQVTEGPNNEQFF
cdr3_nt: TGCGCCAGCAGCCAAGTAACGGAGGGACCTAACAATGAGCAGTTCTTC

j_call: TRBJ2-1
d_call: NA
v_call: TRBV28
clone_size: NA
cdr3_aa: CASSWGHDSYNEQFF
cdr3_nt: TGTGCCAGCAGTTGGGGACACGACTCCTACAATGAGCAGTTCTTC

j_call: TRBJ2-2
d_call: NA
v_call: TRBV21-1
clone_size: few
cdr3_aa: CASSKAGGTGELFF
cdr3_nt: TGTGCCAGCAGCAAAGCGGGGGGCACCGGGGAGCTGTTTTTT

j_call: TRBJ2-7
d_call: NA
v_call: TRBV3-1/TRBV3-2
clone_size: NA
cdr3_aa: CASSQVGGAWGDEQYF
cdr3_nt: TGTGCCAGCAGCCAAGTGGGCGGGGCCTGGGGCGACGAGCAGTACTTC

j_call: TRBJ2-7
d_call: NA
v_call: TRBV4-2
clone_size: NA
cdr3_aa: CASSQGLEGYYEQYF
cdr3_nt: TGTGCCAGCAGCCAAGGTCTGGAGGGGTACTACGAGCAGTACTTC

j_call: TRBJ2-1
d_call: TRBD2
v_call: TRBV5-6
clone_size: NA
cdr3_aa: CASSLSRSSGSLGYNEQFF
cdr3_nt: TGTGCCAGCAGCTTGAGTCGGTCTAGCGGGAGTTTGGGCTACAATGAGCAGTTCTTC

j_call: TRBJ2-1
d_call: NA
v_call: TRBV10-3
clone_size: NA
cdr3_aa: CAISIQRAFDSYNEQFF
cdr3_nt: TGTGCCATCAGCATCCAGCGGGCCTTTGACTCCTACAATGAGCAGTTCTTC

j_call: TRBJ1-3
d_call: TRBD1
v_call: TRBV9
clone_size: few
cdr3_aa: CASSVGQGSGNTIYF
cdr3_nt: TGTGCCAGCAGCGTCGGACAGGGTTCTGGAAACACCATATATTTT

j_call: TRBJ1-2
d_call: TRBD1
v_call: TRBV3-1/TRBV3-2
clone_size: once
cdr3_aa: CASSVQGAQGYTF
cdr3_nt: TGTGCCAGCAGCGTACAGGGGGCGCAGGGCTACACCTTC

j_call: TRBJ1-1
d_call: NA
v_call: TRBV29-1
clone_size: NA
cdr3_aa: CSVVRIQHTEAFF
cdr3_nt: TGCAGCGTGGTAAGGATACAGCACACTGAAGCTTTCTTT

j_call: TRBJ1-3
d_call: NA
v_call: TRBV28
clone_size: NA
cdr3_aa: CASSFGSGNTIYF
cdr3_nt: TGTGCCAGCAGTTTCGGCTCTGGAAACACCATATATTTT

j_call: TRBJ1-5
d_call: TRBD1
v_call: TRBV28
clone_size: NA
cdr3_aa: CASSFRDRVQPQHF
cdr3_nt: TGTGCCAGCAGCTTCCGGGACAGGGTTCAGCCCCAGCATTTT

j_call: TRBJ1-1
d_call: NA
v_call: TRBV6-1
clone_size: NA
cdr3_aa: CASSEGGARPEAFF
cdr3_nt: TGTGCCAGCAGTGAGGGGGGGGCGCGTCCTGAAGCTTTCTTT

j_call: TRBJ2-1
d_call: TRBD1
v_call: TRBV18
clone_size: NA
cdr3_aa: CASSPYLQGATYNEQFF
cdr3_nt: TGTGCCAGCTCACCCTACCTCCAGGGGGCGACCTACAATGAGCAGTTCTTC

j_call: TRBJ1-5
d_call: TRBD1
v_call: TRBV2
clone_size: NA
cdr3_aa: CASSDRGRGQPQHF
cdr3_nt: TGTGCCAGCAGTGACAGGGGGCGAGGTCAGCCCCAGCATTTT

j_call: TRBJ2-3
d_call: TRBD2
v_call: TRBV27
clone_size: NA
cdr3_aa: CASSIRGLAVSTDTQYF
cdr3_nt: TGTGCCAGCAGCATTAGGGGACTAGCCGTTAGCACAGATACGCAGTATTTT

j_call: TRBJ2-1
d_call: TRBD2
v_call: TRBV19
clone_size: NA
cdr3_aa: CASSIGLAGGRFF
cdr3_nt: TGTGCCAGTAGTATAGGACTAGCGGGAGGGCGGTTCTTC

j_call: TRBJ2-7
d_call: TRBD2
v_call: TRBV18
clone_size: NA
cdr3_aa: CASSRTPSGGGNEQYF
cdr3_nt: TGTGCCAGCTCACGAACCCCTAGCGGGGGGGGAAACGAGCAGTACTTC

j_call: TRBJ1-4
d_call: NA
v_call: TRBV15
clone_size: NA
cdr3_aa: CATSRDQGLTNEKLFF
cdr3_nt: TGTGCCACCAGCAGAGACCAGGGATTAACTAATGAAAAACTGTTTTTT

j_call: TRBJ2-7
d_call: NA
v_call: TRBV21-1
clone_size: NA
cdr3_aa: CASSNLPYREGAYEQYF
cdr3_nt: TGTGCCAGCAGCAACTTACCTTACAGGGAAGGGGCTTACGAGCAGTACTTC

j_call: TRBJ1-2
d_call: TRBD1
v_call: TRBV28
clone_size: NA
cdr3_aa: CASTTDRRYGYTF
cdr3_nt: TGTGCCAGCACCACGGACAGGCGCTATGGCTACACCTTC

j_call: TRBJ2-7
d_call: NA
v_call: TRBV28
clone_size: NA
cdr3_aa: CASSSPRASEYEQYF
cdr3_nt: TGTGCCAGCAGTTCCCCCCGGGCTAGCGAGTACGAGCAGTACTTC

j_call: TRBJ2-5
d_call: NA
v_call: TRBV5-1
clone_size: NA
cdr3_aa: CASSSLQETQYF
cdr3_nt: TGCGCCAGCAGCTCGTTGCAAGAGACCCAGTACTTC

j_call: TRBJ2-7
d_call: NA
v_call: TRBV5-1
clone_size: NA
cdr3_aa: CASSLYGATYEQYF
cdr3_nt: TGCGCCAGCAGCTTGTATGGGGCGACCTACGAGCAGTACTTC

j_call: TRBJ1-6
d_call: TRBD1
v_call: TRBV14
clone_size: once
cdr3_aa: CASSRDRGISPLHF
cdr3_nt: TGTGCCAGCAGTCGGGACAGGGGTATCTCACCCCTCCACTTT

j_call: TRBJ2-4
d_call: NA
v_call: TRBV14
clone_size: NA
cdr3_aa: CASSQGGAKNIQYF
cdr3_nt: TGTGCCAGCAGCCAAGGAGGGGCCAAAAACATTCAGTACTTC

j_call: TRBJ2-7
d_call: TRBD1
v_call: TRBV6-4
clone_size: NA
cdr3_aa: CASSDKGTGEYEQYF
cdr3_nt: TGTGCCAGCAGTGACAAGGGGACAGGAGAATACGAGCAGTACTTC

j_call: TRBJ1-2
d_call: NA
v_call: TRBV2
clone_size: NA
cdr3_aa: CASSENRHYGYTF
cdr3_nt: TGTGCCAGCAGTGAAAACAGACATTATGGCTACACCTTC

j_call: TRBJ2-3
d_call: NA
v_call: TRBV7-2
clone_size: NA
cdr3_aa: CASSLIITDTQYF
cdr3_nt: TGTGCCAGCAGCTTAATAATAACAGATACGCAGTATTTT

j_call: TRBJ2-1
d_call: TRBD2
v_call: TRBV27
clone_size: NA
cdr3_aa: CASRLSGGDRGEQFF
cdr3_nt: TGTGCCAGCAGGCTGAGCGGGGGGGACCGCGGTGAGCAGTTCTTC